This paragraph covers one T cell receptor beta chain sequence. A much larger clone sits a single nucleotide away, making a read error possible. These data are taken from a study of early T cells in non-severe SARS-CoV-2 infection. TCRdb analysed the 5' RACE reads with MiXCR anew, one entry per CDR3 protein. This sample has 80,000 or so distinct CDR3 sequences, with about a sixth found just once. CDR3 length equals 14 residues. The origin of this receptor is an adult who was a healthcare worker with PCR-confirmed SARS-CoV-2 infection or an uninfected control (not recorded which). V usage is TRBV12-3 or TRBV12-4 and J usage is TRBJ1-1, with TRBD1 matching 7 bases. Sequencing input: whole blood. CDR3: CASRPVQGWTVAFF. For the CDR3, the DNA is TGTGCCAGCAGACCGGTACAGGGGTGGACTGTAGCTTTCTTT.